This T cell receptor (beta chain) was captured by sequencing in a study of T cell repertoires in ileal Crohn's disease. Study summary: About half of patients got postoperative therapy: around ten thiopurines, over 15 anti-TNF.

With respect to this clone: Its antigen remains unidentified.

Clones were read by immunoSEQ multiplex PCR, and TCRdb kept only the in-frame ones, dropping some. The sample carries approximately 5,000 clones, around 96% recorded once. Adults with ileal or ileocolonic Crohn's disease and an indication for resection were eligible. General observations from the study: Sorted CD8 T cells held more high-frequency clones than CD4.

Trimming removed 2 bases at V and 1 base at J, with 14 bases between. Germline CDR1 is SNHLY and CDR2 is FYNNEI. CDR3 length: 16 amino acids. The specimen sequenced was ileal tissue. This rearrangement joins TRBV2 to TRBJ1-1, with D maybe TRBD1 (5 bases). The receptor was isolated from an adult with Crohn's disease. The CDR3 loop is CASSERHSGANTEAFF. The CDR3 region has the DNA TGTGCCAGCAGTGAACGGCACAGTGGGGCGAACACTGAAGCTTTCTTT.